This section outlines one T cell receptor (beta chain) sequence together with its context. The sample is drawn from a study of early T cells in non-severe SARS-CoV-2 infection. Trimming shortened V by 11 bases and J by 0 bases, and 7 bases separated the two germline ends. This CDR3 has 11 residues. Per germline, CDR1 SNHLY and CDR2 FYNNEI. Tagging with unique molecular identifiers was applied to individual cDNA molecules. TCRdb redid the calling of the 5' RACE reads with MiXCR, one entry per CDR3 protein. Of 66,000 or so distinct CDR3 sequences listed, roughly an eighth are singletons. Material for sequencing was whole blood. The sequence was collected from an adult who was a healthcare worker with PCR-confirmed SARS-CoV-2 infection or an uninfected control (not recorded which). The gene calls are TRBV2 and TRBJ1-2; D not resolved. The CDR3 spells CAGLANYGYTF. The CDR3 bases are TGTGCCGGATTAGCTAACTATGGCTACACCTTC.